Below, 14 T cell receptor beta chains from the same sample are listed, as sequenced in a study of cytomegalovirus exposure and HLA in healthy donors. Primers included in the PCR were 60 Vbeta and 13 Jbeta primers. TCRdb keeps only in-frame clones here, not all; method: immunoSEQ multiplex PCR. The sample lists 100,000 to 150,000 clones, about three quarters occurring once. The sample was PBMCs. Source of these receptors: a woman aged 40 to 49 in good health and CMV-seronegative.

The chain employs TRBV19 and TRBJ1-1, with TRBD1 matching over 7 bases. The CDR3 loop spans 13 amino acids. V lost 6 bases, J lost 5 bases, and 6 bases stayed unmatched. CDR1 is LNHDA, CDR2 SQIVND, per germline (reference sequence). CDR3: CASSYPRGTEAFF. CDR3 nucleotides: TGTGCCAGTAGCTACCCCAGGGGGACTGAAGCTTTCTTT.

This clone was seen more than once but under ten times. The chain employs TRBV19 and TRBJ2-1; 11 positions agree with TRBD2. Germline V gene data show CDR1 as LNHDA and CDR2 as SQIVND (reference sequence). The length of the CDR3 is 14 residues. The ends lost 6 bases at V and 7 bases at J; junction bases unmatched: 5. In DNA, the CDR3 is TGTGCCAGTAGCTCGGGACTAGCGGTAAATGAGCAGTTCTTC. Its protein product is CASSSGLAVNEQFF.

The chain recombines TRBV4-3 with TRBJ2-1; tentatively, D is TRBD1 (6 bases). V dropped 0 bases and J dropped 4 bases, with 13 bases sitting between them. Germline V gene data show CDR1 as LGHNA and CDR2 as YSLEER. The CDR3 runs to 16 residues. In DNA form, the CDR3 reads TGCGCCAGCAGCCAAGATCCCAGGGGCCTGTACAATGAGCAGTTCTTC. Translating gives CASSQDPRGLYNEQFF.

This chain connects TRBV28 to TRBJ1-2; D remains ambiguous. The CDR3 loop spans 13 amino acids. V lost 7 bases, J lost 4 bases, and 13 bases lay in between. The germline CDR1 and CDR2 sequences are MDHEN and SYDVKM. CDR3 in amino acids: CASNIDKPYGYTF. CDR3 DNA sequence: TGTGCCAGCAATATCGACAAGCCCTATGGCTACACCTTC.

This chain links TRBV5-5 with TRBJ1-3, with D maybe TRBD1 (5 bases). The V gene lost 2 bases and the J gene lost 4 bases, with 16 bases spanning the gap. Germline V gene data show CDR1 as SGHKS and CDR2 as YYEKEE (reference sequence). This CDR3 spans 16 amino acids. The CDR3 DNA sequence: TGTGCCAGCAGCTTCGGAGGGGACGCGGCGGGAAACACCATATATTTT. It specifies CASSFGGDAAGNTIYF.

V gene TRBV5-6 combines with J gene TRBJ2-1, with a possible D match to TRBD2 (6 bases). V gave up 0 bases and J gave up 10 bases, with 11 bases separating them. CDR1 is SGHDT, CDR2 YYEEEE, per germline. CDR3 size: 13 residues. This chain's CDR3 is CASSLGDFEEQFF. The CDR3 coding sequence is TGTGCCAGCAGCTTGGGGGACTTCGAGGAGCAGTTCTTC.

CDR3 nucleotides: TGCGCCAGCAGCCCAGGGACAAGTTATGGCTACACCTTC. Its translation: CASSPGTSYGYTF. This chain links TRBV5-1 with TRBJ1-2; possible D gene TRBD1, 6 bases. Germline CDR1 SGHRS, CDR2 YFSETQ. With 4 bases removed from V and 5 bases from J, the gap between germline ends came to 12 bases. This CDR3 spans 13 amino acids.

The CDR3 sequence is CASREGLVSYNEQFF. Written as DNA, the CDR3 is TGTGCCAGCAGGGAGGGACTGGTCTCCTACAATGAGCAGTTCTTC. V is TRBV27 and J is TRBJ2-1, with a possible D match to TRBD2 (6 bases). In germline, CDR1 is MNHEY, CDR2 SMNVEV (reference sequence). This CDR3 contains 15 residues. Trimming cost V 6 bases and J 0 bases, with 12 bases left between them.

The chain links TRBV4-1 to TRBJ2-4; perhaps TRBD2 as D (5 bases). Germline V gene sequence: CDR1 MGHRA, CDR2 YSYEKL. There are 13 residues in the CDR3. V shed 1 base and J shed 8 bases, with 9 bases lying between them. The CDR3 DNA is TGCGCCAGCAGCCAAGGAGGGATAGACATTCAGTACTTC. Amino acids: CASSQGGIDIQYF.

The genes are TRBV15 and TRBJ2-7; the match to TRBD1 covers 11 bases. The CDR3 covers 15 residues. Trimming took 4 bases from V and 2 from J; bases not matched to a gene: 4. Germline CDR1 and CDR2: LNHNV and YYDKDF (reference sequence). The CDR3 nucleotides are TGTGCCACCAGCATCGGACAGGGGGCGACCTACGAGCAGTACTTC. Translated, it gives CATSIGQGATYEQYF. The full variable domain, in which reference TRBV15 and TRBJ2-7 provide the parts outside the CDR3, is DAMVIQNPRYQVTQFGKPVTLSCSQTLNHNVMYWYQQKSSQAPKLLFHYYDKDFNNEADTPDNFQSRRPNTSFCFLDIRSPGLGDTAMYLCATSIGQGATYEQYFGPGTRLTVT.

The chain recombines TRBV4-3 with TRBJ2-1, with D uncertain. CDR1 is LGHNA and CDR2 is YSLEER in the germline V gene. CDR3 length: 14 residues. V was cut by 4 bases and J by 5 bases, with 12 bases left in between. The CDR3: CASSLMGQNNEQFF. In nucleotides, the CDR3 is TGCGCCAGCAGCCTTATGGGCCAAAACAATGAGCAGTTCTTC.

Only a few counts were recorded for this clone. The chain links TRBV16 to TRBJ2-3; TRBD1 matches 7 bases. Germline V lookup: CDR1 KGHSY, CDR2 FQNENV. The CDR3 loop spans 14 amino acids. V lost 3 bases, J lost 2 bases, and 2 bases stayed unmatched. The CDR3 here is CASSQTGNTDTQYF. DNA of the CDR3: TGTGCCAGCAGCCAGACAGGGAACACAGATACGCAGTATTTT.

The chain links TRBV29-1 to TRBJ2-1, with D possibly being TRBD2 (6 bases). The CDR3 has 13 residues. The germline CDR1 and CDR2 sequences are SQVTM and ANQGSEA. V lost 3 bases and J lost 5, with 11 bases in between. The CDR3: CSVESQRDNEQFF. In DNA, the CDR3 is TGCAGCGTTGAGTCGCAGCGGGACAATGAGCAGTTCTTC.

On this clone: Other DNA sequences of this sample code for an identical CDR3. This sequence joins TRBV13 and TRBJ2-7, with 14 positions matching TRBD2. Germline trimming cut 6 bases from V and 2 bases from J; bases unmatched to any gene: 3. This CDR3 spans 15 amino acids. Looked up from germline, CDR1 is PRHDT and CDR2 is FYEKMQ (reference sequence). CDR3 region: CASRRGLAGAYEQYF. Here the CDR3 DNA reads TGTGCCAGCAGAAGGGGACTAGCGGGAGCCTACGAGCAGTACTTC.